Included here is one T cell receptor (beta chain) sequence, with context. The antigen is unknown. The data were taken from a study of cytomegalovirus exposure and HLA in healthy donors. Whole-study findings and limits: Later analysis identified a missense DCLRE1C variant that was linked to TCR beta V- and J-gene trimming. Most of the CMV-associated TCR beta chains (in a later analysis) appeared to be HLA-restricted. Using the classifier, cytomegalovirus status was reportedly diagnosed with high specificity and sensitivity. Presence/absence analyses assumed roughly uniform sequencing depth across donors.

Amplification used 60 Vbeta primers and 13 Jbeta primers. Clones were read by immunoSEQ multiplex PCR, and TCRdb kept only the in-frame ones, dropping some. This sample yields around 130,000 clones, of which more than 65% are seen a single time; under 3% belongs to the top ten. Germline lookup yields CDR1 SGHDN and CDR2 FVKESK. V was pared by 4 bases and J by 2 bases, with 9 bases between. This CDR3 has 14 amino acids. The sample taken for sequencing was PBMCs. The chain has TRBV14 and TRBJ1-5; D is undetermined. This sequence was found in a woman aged 55-70 years in good health and CMV-seropositive. CDR3 in DNA: TGTGCCAGCAGCCCTCGAGGTGGCAATCAGCCCCAGCATTTT. This codes for CASSPRGGNQPQHF.